The 30 T cell receptor beta chains presented below share a single source sample, sequenced in a study of Ad26.COV2.S vaccination and SARS-CoV-2 variants. Treatment here: 15 to 20 received Ad26.COV2.S at low or high dose, single or two shots; about 5 received placebo; per-sample allocation not given. Sampling occurred on day 63 after the first vaccine or placebo injection. Sequencing used immunoSEQ multiplex PCR; TCRdb keeps in-frame clones, though not all of them. The sample consists of about 280,000 clones, about 87% of them appearing once. Sequences were derived from peripheral blood, sampled in a trial of Ad26.COV2.S vaccine versus placebo. The receptors were gathered from a person between 18 and 65 years old who received the Ad26.COV2.S COVID-19 vaccine or a placebo.

The V and J genes are TRBV5-1 and TRBJ2-1; 8 nucleotides agree with TRBD2. J gave up 5 bases and V 6 bases, and 7 bases lay outside the gene matches. The CDR3 runs 14 residues. CDR1 and CDR2 from the germline V gene are SGHRS and YFSETQ. The CDR3: CASTKGGLDNEQFF. The CDR3 DNA follows: TGCGCCAGCACCAAGGGGGGACTAGACAATGAGCAGTTCTTC.

The V gene is TRBV28, the J gene TRBJ2-7; 12 nucleotides line up with TRBD1. This CDR3 has 15 amino acids. With V trimmed by 5 bases and J by 5 bases, 7 bases remained unmatched. From germline, CDR1 is MDHEN and CDR2 SYDVKM. CDR3: CASSTGTGGSHEQYF. CDR3 DNA: TGTGCCAGCAGTACCGGGACAGGGGGCTCTCACGAGCAGTACTTC.

This clone appeared a single time. This chain uses TRBV19 with TRBJ2-5; weak D call: TRBD2 (7 bases). This CDR3 spans 16 amino acids. CDR1 and CDR2 from the germline V gene are LNHDA and SQIVND (reference sequence). V was pared by 4 bases and J by 5 bases, with 20 bases between. The DNA of the CDR3 is TGTGCCAGTAGTAAGGGGGGCGCGGGAGTCGGGGAGACCCAGTACTTC. Translating it yields CASSKGGAGVGETQYF.

V is TRBV11-2 and J is TRBJ1-3, with a tentative D call TRBD1 (5 bases). The CDR3 contains 14 residues. CDR1 and CDR2 (germline): SGHAT, FQNNGV. The V end lost 5 bases, the J end lost 3 bases, and 11 bases lay between the germline ends. CDR3 sequence reads: CASSIGTHGNTIYF. CDR3 nucleotide sequence: TGTGCCAGCAGCATTGGGACCCATGGAAACACCATATATTTT.

The rearrangement joins TRBV30 to TRBJ2-7; no reliable D call. This CDR3 is 13 amino acids long. V shed 4 bases and J shed 2 bases, with 12 bases lying between them. Germline assignment: CDR1 GTSNPN and CDR2 SVGIG (reference sequence). CDR3 residues: CAWTNSGTYEQYF. The CDR3 DNA sequence: TGTGCCTGGACGAACAGTGGGACCTACGAGCAGTACTTC.

The rearrangement uses TRBV5-4 and TRBJ2-5, with 11 bases aligning to TRBD2. Germline V CDR1 and CDR2: SGHNT, YYREEE (reference sequence). CDR3 length equals 13 residues. V shed 8 bases and J 6 bases; nucleotides not matched to a gene: 6. The CDR3 DNA follows: TGTGCCAGTCACCTAGCGGGGGGAAAGACCCAGTACTTC. Its protein product is CASHLAGGKTQYF.

The V call is TRBV7-2, the J call TRBJ1-5; no clear D. The V end lost 4 bases, the J end lost 6 bases, and 16 bases lay between the germline ends. There are 15 residues in the CDR3. Germline CDR1 reads SGHTA; CDR2 reads FQGNSA. The CDR3 region has the DNA TGTGCCAGCAGCTCCCAAATGGCGGGAGGTCAGCCCCAGCATTTT. Its translation is CASSSQMAGGQPQHF.

V is TRBV25-1 and J is TRBJ1-5; D is unclear. Germline V gene sequence: CDR1 MGHDK, CDR2 SYGVNS. The V and J ends lost 4 bases and 0 bases respectively, with 1 base between them. CDR3 size: 12 residues. The CDR3 spells CASSGSNQPQHF. CDR3 sequence (DNA): TGTGCCAGCAGTGGTAGCAATCAGCCCCAGCATTTT.

This sequence joins TRBV5-1 and TRBJ2-2; 7 nucleotides match TRBD1. This CDR3 is 15 amino acids long. Germline CDR1 reads SGHRS; CDR2 reads YFSETQ. The ends lost 4 bases at V and 5 bases at J; junction bases unmatched: 8. CDR3 in amino acids: CASSDSPGQTGELFF. In DNA form, the CDR3 reads TGCGCCAGCAGCGACTCCCCGGGACAGACCGGGGAGCTGTTTTTT.

This chain joins TRBV10-3 and TRBJ1-2; possibly TRBD1 for D (5 bases). Per the germline V gene, CDR1 is ENHRY and CDR2 is SYGVKD. The CDR3 is made up of 15 amino acids. Trimming removed 6 bases at V and 8 bases at J, with 22 bases between. The CDR3 nucleotides are TGTGCCATCAGATTGGAAGACAGCCCCGCGGGAGGCTACACCTTC. As protein: CAIRLEDSPAGGYTF.

The V and J genes are TRBV7-2 and TRBJ2-1; D is unresolved. The V gene's germline CDR1 is SGHTA and CDR2 FQGNSA. Trimming stripped 3 bases from V and 0 bases from J, with 15 bases between. The CDR3 totals 17 residues. The CDR3: CASSFPGSPTSYNEQFF. In DNA, the CDR3 is TGTGCCAGCAGCTTCCCCGGAAGCCCAACCTCCTACAATGAGCAGTTCTTC.

The chain recombines TRBV30 with TRBJ1-2; weak D call: TRBD1 (5 bases). Germline V lookup: CDR1 GTSNPN, CDR2 SVGIG (reference sequence). The germline V and J ends were trimmed by 3 bases and 2 bases, with 10 bases remaining between them. The CDR3 length is 13 residues. CDR3 in amino acids: CAWSPKGNYGYTF. Here the CDR3 DNA reads TGTGCCTGGAGCCCGAAGGGGAACTATGGCTACACCTTC.

The J gene is TRBJ2-3, the V gene TRBV7-9, with D unresolved. From germline, CDR1 is SEHNR and CDR2 FQNEAQ (reference sequence). The CDR3 has 13 amino acids. The V and J ends lost 3 bases and 5 bases respectively, with 9 bases between them. The CDR3 DNA sequence: TGTGCCAGCAGCTTTAGTTCCCGAGATACGCAGTATTTT. Amino acids: CASSFSSRDTQYF. The entire variable domain, with the rest obtained from reference TRBV7-9 and TRBJ2-3, is as follows: DTGVSQNPRHKITKRGQNVTFRCDPISEHNRLYWYRQTLGQGPEFLTYFQNEAQLEKSRLLSDRFSAERPKGSFSTLEIQRTEQGDSAMYLCASSFSSRDTQYFGPGTRLTVL.

The table lists this clone with a few counts. The rearrangement links TRBV24-1 to TRBJ1-4, with a weak D call TRBD1 (5 bases). Trimming pared 1 base from V and 0 bases from J, leaving 11 bases between. The CDR3 is made up of 17 amino acids. The germline V gene encodes CDR1 KGHDR and CDR2 SFDVKD. This CDR3 is CATSDLGGAPTNEKLFF. Written as DNA, the CDR3 is TGTGCCACCAGTGATTTAGGAGGGGCCCCAACTAATGAAAAACTGTTTTTT.

In this sample, this clone turned up a few times. This chain uses TRBV7-2 with TRBJ1-4; D call uncertain. CDR1 is SGHTA and CDR2 is FQGNSA in the germline V gene. Trimming pared 1 base from V and 13 bases from J, leaving 16 bases between. The CDR3 runs to 14 residues. In nucleotides, the CDR3 is TGTGCCAGCAGCTTAGTCAGTTCCCCTGGATCACTGTTTTTT. Translating gives CASSLVSSPGSLFF.

The V call is TRBV30, the J call TRBJ1-5; 8 nucleotides align to TRBD1. V dropped 0 bases and J dropped 5; count of bases not matched to a gene: 9. This CDR3 comprises 16 residues. CDR1 is GTSNPN, CDR2 SVGIG, per germline (reference sequence). The CDR3 is CAWSVAGAGGDQPQHF. The DNA of the CDR3 is TGTGCCTGGAGTGTAGCCGGGGCAGGGGGCGATCAGCCCCAGCATTTT.

The chain is built from TRBV3-1 (or the pseudogene TRBV3-2) and TRBJ2-5; no clear D. V was cut by 1 base and J by 2 bases, with 8 bases left in between. The germline V gene encodes CDR1 LGHDT and CDR2 YNNKEL (reference sequence). This CDR3 contains 14 residues. This chain's CDR3 is CASSQGASQETQYF. The CDR3 DNA reads as TGTGCCAGCAGCCAAGGTGCCAGTCAAGAGACCCAGTACTTC.

The gene calls are TRBV28 and TRBJ1-4; D is undetermined. The CDR3 is 15 residues long. Germline V lookup: CDR1 MDHEN, CDR2 SYDVKM. Trimming shortened V by 8 bases and J by 6 bases, and 19 bases separated the two germline ends. As DNA, the CDR3 is TGTGCCAGCGGCCTCTTGGGAGCTGGGGATGAAAAACTGTTTTTT. As protein: CASGLLGAGDEKLFF.

The chain combines TRBV7-2 with TRBJ2-1; TRBD2 aligns across 9 bases. Germline V gene lookup returns CDR1 SGHTA and CDR2 FQGNSA. CDR3 size: 14 residues. With 1 base clipped from V and 8 bases from J, the junction kept 3 bases outside the gene matches. CDR3 nucleotide sequence: TGTGCCAGCAGCTTAGGCGGGGGGGCCCATGAGCAGTTCTTC. It is translated as CASSLGGGAHEQFF.

The chain combines TRBV7-2 with TRBJ1-1; D is uncertain. V was trimmed by 6 bases and J by 1 base, leaving 9 bases between them. The CDR3 has 13 residues. Germline CDR1 and CDR2: SGHTA and FQGNSA. The CDR3 coding sequence is TGTGCCAGCAGACTGACCTGGAACACTGAAGCTTTCTTT. Translating it yields CASRLTWNTEAFF.

The rearrangement uses TRBV5-6 and TRBJ2-7; 7 bases match TRBD1. The CDR3 runs to 14 residues. With 5 bases clipped from V and 10 bases from J, the junction kept 15 bases outside the gene matches. Germline V gives CDR1 SGHDT, CDR2 YYEEEE. CDR3 sequence (DNA): TGTGCCAGCAGGTCTTGGGGACAGATTTCCACTCAGTACTTC. This gives the protein CASRSWGQISTQYF.

The rearrangement joins TRBV10-3 to TRBJ1-2; possibly TRBD1 for D (6 bases). CDR1 and CDR2 from the germline V gene are ENHRY and SYGVKD. The V end lost 2 bases, the J end lost 4 bases, and 11 bases lay between the germline ends. This CDR3 has 14 residues. CDR3 nucleotide sequence: TGTGCCATCAGTGAGGTTCAGGGGACCTATGGCTACACCTTC. Translated, it gives CAISEVQGTYGYTF.

This chain uses TRBV5-1 with TRBJ1-1; 9 bases map to TRBD1. The J segment lost 5 bases and the V segment lost 3 bases, leaving 11 bases of the junction unmatched. The CDR3 runs 16 residues. The germline V gene has CDR1 SGHRS and CDR2 YFSETQ. CDR3 region: CASSSGFRQGVTEAFF. In DNA, the CDR3 is TGCGCCAGCAGCTCGGGTTTCAGACAGGGGGTTACTGAAGCTTTCTTT.

This chain connects TRBV5-5 to TRBJ2-7; D gene uncertain. The CDR3 covers 13 residues. The germline V gene has CDR1 SGHKS and CDR2 YYEKEE (reference sequence). The V end lost 3 bases, the J end lost 4 bases, and 11 bases lay between the germline ends. The DNA for the CDR3 is TGTGCCAGCAGCTCGGACCTCTCGTACGAGCAGTACTTC. Encoded protein: CASSSDLSYEQYF.

V usage is TRBV10-3 and J usage is TRBJ2-3; D might be TRBD2 (5 bases). Germline lookup yields CDR1 ENHRY and CDR2 SYGVKD. The V end lost 11 bases, the J end lost 6 bases, and 12 bases lay between the germline ends. The CDR3 has 11 amino acids. CDR3 in amino acids: CASRGSDTQYF. CDR3 DNA: TGTGCCTCACGTGGGAGTGATACGCAGTATTTT.

The V call is TRBV6-6, the J call TRBJ2-7, with TRBD2 matching 7 bases. The CDR3 length is 13 residues. V gave up 7 bases and J gave up 4 bases; unmatched junction bases: 7. Per the germline V gene, CDR1 is MNHNY and CDR2 is SVGAGI (reference sequence). The CDR3 loop is CASTPPGRYEQYF. The CDR3 bases are TGTGCCAGCACCCCACCCGGGAGGTACGAGCAGTACTTC.

The chain is built from TRBV20-1 and TRBJ2-7; 7 bases fit TRBD2. Germline V CDR1 and CDR2: DFQATT, SNEGSKA (reference sequence). V gave up 3 bases and J gave up 7 bases; unmatched junction bases: 18. The CDR3 length is 16 residues. CDR3 sequence reads: CSASIGWEGSAREQYF. The CDR3 DNA sequence: TGCAGTGCTAGTATTGGGTGGGAGGGTTCGGCTCGAGAGCAGTACTTC.

The chain joins TRBV7-2 to TRBJ1-1; D is uncertain. The V and J ends lost 5 bases and 1 base respectively, with 11 bases between them. This CDR3 is built from 14 residues. Germline V gene data show CDR1 as SGHTA and CDR2 as FQGNSA. CDR3 region: CASSRRTENTEAFF. DNA for the CDR3: TGTGCCAGCAGCCGCAGGACGGAGAACACTGAAGCTTTCTTT.

The chain employs TRBV19 and TRBJ2-7; 12 nucleotides agree with TRBD2. Trimming at V came to 9 bases and at J to 2 bases, leaving 5 bases not matched to a gene. Germline V gene data show CDR1 as LNHDA and CDR2 as SQIVND (reference sequence). The CDR3 spans 14 residues. CDR3 nucleotides: TGTGCCAGCGGGACTAGCGGGTTAACCTACGAGCAGTACTTC. Protein product: CASGTSGLTYEQYF.

V usage is TRBV3-1 (or the pseudogene TRBV3-2) and J usage is TRBJ2-7; D tentatively fits TRBD1 or TRBD2 (5 bases each). Germline CDR1 LGHDT, CDR2 YNNKEL (reference sequence). This CDR3 is 14 amino acids long. Trimming removed 4 bases from V and 6 bases from J, with 16 bases in between. CDR3 in DNA: TGTGCCAGCAGCCGAGGGCAGGGTTTTATCGAGCAGTACTTC. It encodes CASSRGQGFIEQYF.